This T cell receptor (beta chain) was retrieved from a study of T-cell reconstitution after alpha-beta-depleted transplantation in children. Overall study findings and caveats: Diversity and T-cell counts at one year after transplant derived mostly from new T cells. Reportedly, roughly two months post-transplant, alpha-beta T cells arose from several hundred expanded graft clones.

This clonotype showed up just a few times. Its target is unknown. TCRbeta library construction was performed incorporating unique molecular identifiers. Via MiXCR, TCRdb re-called the PCR reads, giving one row per CDR3 protein. The sample includes hundreds of thousands of distinct CDR3 sequences, about 17% of them seen just once. The specimen was PBMCs, mostly from graft donor cells, collected 360 days after TCRalphabeta/CD19-depleted stem cell transplant. The TCR originated in a boy under three years old who had a stem cell transplant for Wiskott-Aldrich syndrome, so the T cells may come from the graft donor.

CDR3 sequence: CASSEYKASGRRNEQFF. The CDR3, as DNA: TGTGCCAGCAGTGAATATAAGGCTAGCGGGAGAAGGAATGAGCAGTTCTTC. The chain couples TRBV25-1 to TRBJ2-1, with 10 bases lining up with TRBD2. J lost 7 bases, V lost 0 bases, and 9 bases had no gene match. CDR1 MGHDK and CDR2 SYGVNS come from the germline V gene. This CDR3 spans 17 amino acids.